The 24 T cell receptor beta chains reported below all come from one sample, sequenced in a study of CD8+CD57+ T cells in acquired aplastic anemia. Profiling of TCR beta VDJ combinations and CDR3 sequences used genomic DNA as template. MiXCR was run by TCRdb on the reads, yielding one entry per CDR3 protein. In the table there are more than 250,000 distinct CDR3 sequences, around three fifths of which are singletons. Sequencing was carried out using sorted CD4+, CD8+, or CD8+CD57+ T cells (not recorded which) from PBMCs. These TCRs come from a human donor with severe aplastic anemia or a healthy control (not recorded which).

Worth noting for this clonotype: The final CDR3 position lacks the conserved phenylalanine or tryptophan, pointing to a likely read error. The rearrangement joins TRBV19 to TRBJ2-2; 11 nucleotides match TRBD1. The ends lost 3 bases at V and 1 base at J; junction bases unmatched: 19. CDR1 is LNHDA and CDR2 is SQIVND in the germline V gene (reference sequence). The CDR3 loop spans 22 amino acids. The CDR3 DNA sequence: TGTGCCAGTAGTATCCGTAGCCTGCTACACTCGGGACAGGGGGTGAACACCGGGGAGCTGTTTTCT. It translates to CASSIRSLLHSGQGVNTGELFS.

The J gene is TRBJ2-3, the V gene TRBV7-9, with 8 nucleotides matching TRBD2. CDR1 is SEHNR, CDR2 FQNEAQ, per germline (reference sequence). Germline trimming cut 0 bases from V and 4 bases from J; bases unmatched to any gene: 9. The CDR3 runs 17 residues. The CDR3 nucleotides are TGTGCCAGCAGCTTAGCTTTGCGGGGGGTAGCGCCAGATACGCAGTATTTT. Protein sequence: CASSLALRGVAPDTQYF.

This clonotype has just a few counts. This chain joins TRBV12-3 or TRBV12-4 and TRBJ1-2; D may be TRBD1 (6 bases). The CDR3 loop spans 15 amino acids. Trimming took 5 bases from V and 4 from J, leaving 17 bases between them. DNA of the CDR3: TGTGCCAGCAGTGAGTCTAAAGGGGGTGGCTATGGCTACACCTTC. It is translated as CASSESKGGGYGYTF.

In regard to this clonotype: No conserved phenylalanine or tryptophan is present at the end of the CDR3, so a read error is the likely explanation. The rearrangement joins TRBV7-9 to TRBJ1-1, with D tentatively TRBD1 (5 bases). Germline V gene lookup returns CDR1 SEHNR and CDR2 FQNEAQ (reference sequence). V gave up 4 bases and J gave up 1 base, with 7 bases separating them. The CDR3 contains 13 residues. The CDR3 DNA sequence: TGTGCCAGCAGCTCTGGGGCGAACACTGAAGCTTTCTAT. It encodes CASSSGANTEAFY.

The table lists this clonotype with many counts. This chain connects TRBV6-5 to TRBJ1-1, with a possible D match to TRBD1 (6 bases). CDR3 length equals 15 residues. V was shortened by 7 bases and J by 1 base, with 16 bases between the two germline ends. The germline gives CDR1 MNHEY, CDR2 SVGAGI. CDR3 sequence: CASNPSGAPNTEAFF. CDR3 sequence (DNA): TGTGCCAGCAACCCCTCGGGGGCCCCGAACACTGAAGCTTTCTTT.

A note on this clonotype: Mismatch with germline at one junction end may stem from a read error. The chain has TRBV7-3 and TRBJ2-1; D unresolved. Germline V lookup: CDR1 SGHTA, CDR2 FQGTGA. CDR3 size: 15 residues. In DNA form, the CDR3 reads TGTGCCAGCAGCAAAGGGCTAGTAACGTACTATGAGCAGTTCTTT. It is translated as CASSKGLVTYYEQFF. Filled out from reference TRBV7-3 and TRBJ2-1, the complete variable domain reads GAGVSQTPSNKVTEKGKYVELRCDPISGHTALYWYRQSLGQGPEFLIYFQGTGAADDSGLPNDRFFAVRPEGSVSTLKIQRTERGDSAVYLCASSKGLVTYYEQFFGPGTRLTVL.

CDR3 loop: CASSEDRGFGGYTF. In DNA form, the CDR3 reads TGCGCCAGCAGCGAGGACAGGGGGTTTGGCGGCTACACCTTC. This chain links TRBV5-1 with TRBJ1-2; 10 positions agree with TRBD1. Losses at the gene ends were 4 bases for V and 8 bases for J; bases not matched to a gene: 8. The CDR3 spans 14 residues. CDR1 and CDR2 (germline): SGHRS, YFSETQ.

On this clonotype itself: This could be a read error, since a much larger clone is one nucleotide away. The CDR3 does not close with the conserved phenylalanine or tryptophan, likely indicating a read error. V usage is TRBV10-3 and J usage is TRBJ2-5; D unclear. This CDR3 region has 12 residues. Germline-derived CDR1 and CDR2 are ENHRY and SYGVKD. With 1 base removed from V and 5 bases from J, the gap between germline ends came to 5 bases. This chain's CDR3 is CAISEFRETQYS. CDR3 DNA sequence: TGTGCCATCAGTGAGTTTCGGGAGACCCAGTACTCC.

This clonotype occurred a few times. This sequence joins TRBV20-1 and TRBJ2-3; D gene ambiguous. The V end lost 1 base, the J end lost 2 bases, and 13 bases lay between the germline ends. The CDR3 length is 15 residues. The V gene's germline CDR1 is DFQATT and CDR2 SNEGSKA (reference sequence). In DNA form, the CDR3 reads TGCAGTGCTAGAGGGTCCAGCTCACACACAGATACGCAGTATTTT. This translates into CSARGSSSHTDTQYF.

A remark on this clonotype: An end of the junction does not agree with germline; a read error may underlie this. The gene calls are TRBV7-8 and TRBJ1-5, with D tentatively TRBD1 (5 bases). CDR1 is SGHVS, CDR2 FQNEAQ, per germline. This CDR3 is 15 amino acids long. CDR3 loop: CASSQADSGNQPQHF. CDR3 sequence (DNA): TGCGCCAGCAGCCAGGCAGACAGCGGCAATCAGCCCCAGCATTTT. Full variable domain (outside the CDR3, taken from reference TRBV7-8 and TRBJ1-5): GAGVSQSPRYKVAKRGQDVALRCDPISGHVSLFWYQQALGQGPEFLTYFQNEAQLDKSGLPSDRFFAERPEGSVSTLKIQRTQQEDSAVYLCASSQADSGNQPQHFGDGTRLSIL.

The chain employs TRBV29-1 and TRBJ2-2; possible D gene TRBD2, 6 bases. Deletions cut 6 bases from V and 5 bases from J, with 10 bases between. Germline CDR1 reads SQVTM; CDR2 reads ANQGSEA. The length of the CDR3 is 12 residues. The CDR3 DNA is TGCAGCGTAGCGGAGGGAACCGGGGAGCTGTTTTTT. Residues: CSVAEGTGELFF.

This clonotype was counted ten times or more. The rearrangement joins TRBV10-3 to TRBJ1-1; D is unresolved. The CDR3 contains 14 residues. Germline V lookup: CDR1 ENHRY, CDR2 SYGVKD. Trimming removed 6 bases at V and 1 base at J, with 12 bases between. CDR3 residues: CAISSEASNTEAFF. CDR3 bases: TGTGCCATCAGCTCCGAAGCCTCGAACACTGAAGCTTTCTTT.

This chain uses TRBV7-2 with TRBJ2-4; a possible D gene is TRBD1 (5 bases). Trimming removed 2 bases at V and 8 bases at J, with 10 bases between. The CDR3 is 13 residues long. Germline CDR1 reads SGHTA; CDR2 reads FQGNSA. CDR3 in amino acids: CASSLNRLDIQYF. CDR3 DNA: TGTGCCAGCAGCTTAAACAGGTTGGACATTCAGTACTTC.

This clonotype was seen just once. The chain recombines TRBV2 with TRBJ1-1; TRBD1 is a possible D gene (6 bases). There are 11 residues in the CDR3. The V gene lost 7 bases and the J gene lost 7 bases, with 10 bases spanning the gap. The germline V gene has CDR1 SNHLY and CDR2 FYNNEI. The CDR3 here is CASNGQFEAFF. The CDR3 region has the DNA TGTGCCAGCAACGGACAGTTTGAAGCTTTCTTT.

This clonotype was found many times. The CDR3 is CASSVGGDEQYF. CDR3 in DNA: TGTGCCAGCAGCGTAGGAGGGGACGAGCAGTACTTC. The rearrangement links TRBV9 to TRBJ2-7; D assignment may be TRBD1 or TRBD2 (5 bases each). V shed 0 bases and J shed 5 bases, with 6 bases lying between them. CDR3 length equals 12 residues. Germline values: CDR1 SGDLS, CDR2 YYNGEE. Drawing the rest from reference TRBV9 and TRBJ2-7, the complete variable domain is DSGVTQTPKHLITATGQRVTLRCSPRSGDLSVYWYQQSLDQGLQFLIQYYNGEERAKGNILERFSAQQFPDLHSELNLSSLELGDSALYFCASSVGGDEQYFGPGTRLTVT.

This clonotype was counted at least ten times. The chain is built from TRBV7-6 and TRBJ2-1; D ambiguous. In germline, CDR1 is SGHVS, CDR2 FNYEAQ. V lost 1 base to trimming and J lost 5 bases, with 9 bases between them. The CDR3 length is 14 residues. CDR3 in DNA: TGTGCCAGCAGCTTAGATTTCGGACACAATGAGCAGTTCTTC. Translation gives CASSLDFGHNEQFF.

The chain recombines TRBV29-1 with TRBJ1-1; a weak D match, TRBD1 (5 bases). The germline V gene encodes CDR1 SQVTM and CDR2 ANQGSEA. The CDR3 totals 12 residues. The V end lost 3 bases, the J end lost 4 bases, and 9 bases lay between the germline ends. The CDR3 nucleotides read TGCAGCGTTGATGGAGGGGCCACTGAAGCTTTCTTT. It translates to CSVDGGATEAFF.

This chain links TRBV27 with TRBJ1-6; D gene uncertain. The germline V and J ends were trimmed by 5 bases and 7 bases, with 9 bases remaining between them. This CDR3 is 13 amino acids long. CDR1 and CDR2 (germline): MNHEY, SMNVEV (reference sequence). This CDR3 reads CASSTLGNSPLHF. The CDR3 DNA is TGTGCCAGCAGTACTCTCGGAAATTCACCCCTCCACTTT.

This chain joins TRBV10-3 and TRBJ1-2; no clear D gene. CDR1 is ENHRY and CDR2 is SYGVKD in the germline V gene. Trimming shortened V by 6 bases and J by 6 bases, and 11 bases separated the two germline ends. The CDR3 spans 12 residues. In DNA form, the CDR3 reads TGTGCCATCAGAGGGTGGACGGATGGCTACACCTTC. Protein sequence: CAIRGWTDGYTF.

This clonotype was observed many times. The chain recombines TRBV7-3 with TRBJ2-2; TRBD1 matches at 9 bases. The CDR3 is 16 amino acids. Looked up from germline, CDR1 is SGHTA and CDR2 is FQGTGA. V lost 2 bases and J lost 6; bases outside the gene matches: 7. The CDR3: CASSLENNRGPGELFF. For the CDR3, the DNA is TGTGCCAGCAGCTTAGAAAATAACAGGGGGCCCGGGGAGCTGTTTTTT.

There are many counts of this clonotype. This chain links TRBV13 with TRBJ2-1, with unresolved D. The ends were cut back, 5 bases at V and 2 bases at J, with 13 bases in the middle. The germline V gene has CDR1 PRHDT and CDR2 FYEKMQ (reference sequence). The CDR3 sequence is 15 residues long. In nucleotides, the CDR3 is TGTGCCAGCAGCGTCCGATACCGGGCCTACAATGAGCAGTTCTTC. Its protein product is CASSVRYRAYNEQFF.

The V gene is TRBV5-1, the J gene TRBJ1-1; the match to TRBD1 covers 9 bases. The germline gives CDR1 SGHRS, CDR2 YFSETQ. V gave up 4 bases and J gave up 4 bases; unmatched junction bases: 2. This CDR3 has 13 residues. The CDR3 nucleotides are TGCGCCAGCAGCCAACAGGGGGCCACTGAAGCTTTCTTT. Amino acid sequence: CASSQQGATEAFF.

Points on this clonotype: A read error may explain this, as a much larger clone is one base away. The V call is TRBV6-5, the J call TRBJ2-5; TRBD1 matches 8 bases. With V trimmed by 2 bases and J by 0 bases, 2 bases remained unmatched. CDR1 MNHEY and CDR2 SVGAGI come from the germline V gene. CDR3 length: 15 residues. This CDR3 reads CASSYRDRYQETQYF. DNA of the CDR3: TGTGCCAGCAGTTACCGGGACAGGTACCAAGAGACCCAGTACTTC.

At least ten counts were recorded for this clonotype. This chain connects TRBV7-2 to TRBJ2-7, with 9 bases lining up with TRBD1. The CDR3 runs to 15 residues. Germline V lookup: CDR1 SGHTA, CDR2 FQGNSA. The V segment lost 5 bases and the J segment 3 bases; nucleotides outside the gene matches: 8. The DNA for the CDR3 is TGTGCCAGCAGCCCGGGACAGGGAGATTTCTACGAGCAGTACTTC. Amino acids: CASSPGQGDFYEQYF.